One sample yielded the 11 T cell receptor beta chains listed below, sequenced in a study of T-cell memory formation after mild COVID-19. TCRdb called the 5' RACE reads again in MiXCR, with one record for every CDR3 protein. The sample has hundreds of thousands of distinct CDR3 sequences, roughly an eighth seen once; the top ten hold 22%. Sequenced sample: PBMCs or a T cell subset sorted from them (not recorded which). The receptors derive from a man between 18 and 29 years old who had mild COVID-19 (a few samples of this study predate the infection). Cell type and time point are not known.

This clonotype was counted ten times or more. The chain links TRBV5-4 to TRBJ2-5; 14 bases fit TRBD2. From germline, CDR1 is SGHNT and CDR2 YYREEE (reference sequence). With V trimmed by 0 bases and J by 5 bases, 6 bases remained unmatched. The CDR3 is 17 amino acids. The CDR3 protein is CASSLGGLAGAGETQYF. Written as DNA, the CDR3 is TGTGCCAGCAGCTTGGGGGGACTAGCGGGGGCCGGGGAGACCCAGTACTTC.

The chain carries TRBV11-2 and TRBJ1-1, with a tentative D call TRBD1 (6 bases). Germline V CDR1 and CDR2: SGHAT, FQNNGV. The CDR3 covers 15 residues. Deletions cut 1 base from V and 3 bases from J, with 12 bases between. The CDR3 spells CASSLVARGDTEAFF. CDR3 coding DNA: TGTGCCAGCAGCTTAGTAGCCAGGGGCGACACTGAAGCTTTCTTT.

This clonotype was observed at least ten times. The V and J genes are TRBV5-1 and TRBJ2-7; D is uncertain. V lost 4 bases, J lost 2 bases, and 10 bases lay in between. Looked up from germline, CDR1 is SGHRS and CDR2 is YFSETQ. The CDR3 runs 13 residues. CDR3 nucleotide sequence: TGCGCCAGCAGCCCTGAAGGGACCTACGAGCAGTACGTC. Translated: CASSPEGTYEQYV.

This clonotype was counted many times. The gene calls are TRBV6-5 and TRBJ2-2; D unclear. V lost 2 bases and J lost 4, with 5 bases in between. The germline CDR1 and CDR2 sequences are MNHEY and SVGAGI. The CDR3 has 13 residues. DNA of the CDR3: TGTGCCAGCAGTTACCCTCCCACCGGGGAGCTGTTTTTT. Translated: CASSYPPTGELFF.

The chain combines TRBV25-1 with TRBJ2-3, with a possible D match to TRBD2 (7 bases). V was shortened by 8 bases and J by 3 bases, with 15 bases between the two germline ends. The CDR3 extends over 14 amino acids. Germline CDR1 is MGHDK and CDR2 is SYGVNS. This chain's CDR3 is CASLRGGKTDTQYF. As DNA, the CDR3 is TGTGCCAGCCTAAGGGGGGGTAAGACAGATACGCAGTATTTT.

For the CDR3, the DNA is TGTGCCTGGAGTGTACAGCCGTTCACCGGGGAGCTGTTTTTT. Its translation is CAWSVQPFTGELFF. The chain employs TRBV30 and TRBJ2-2; the D is unclear. The CDR3 is made up of 14 amino acids. The V gene lost 0 bases and the J gene lost 4 bases, with 9 bases spanning the gap. Germline CDR1 reads GTSNPN; CDR2 reads SVGIG (reference sequence). The variable domain in full, completed from reference TRBV30 and TRBJ2-2, reads SQTIHQWPATLVQPVGSPLSLECTVEGTSNPNLYWYRQAAGRGLQLLFYSVGIGQISSEVPQNLSASRPQDRQFILSSKKLLLSDSGFYLCAWSVQPFTGELFFGEGSRLTVL.

This clonotype was observed a few times. The V call is TRBV5-1, the J call TRBJ1-2; the D gene is possibly TRBD1 (5 bases). Germline CDR1 and CDR2: SGHRS and YFSETQ. The V and J ends lost 5 bases and 2 bases respectively, with 19 bases between them. The CDR3 is made up of 16 amino acids. The CDR3 reads CASRKSPGPKNYGYTF. The CDR3 DNA sequence: TGCGCCAGCAGGAAAAGCCCGGGACCGAAAAACTATGGCTACACCTTC.

This sequence joins TRBV12-3 or TRBV12-4 and TRBJ1-2; no clear D. There are 11 residues in the CDR3. V shed 4 bases and J shed 5 bases, with 5 bases lying between them. The CDR3 DNA reads as TGTGCCAGCAGTTGGGAGTATGGCTACACCTTC. Translation gives CASSWEYGYTF.

The chain is built from TRBV7-6 and TRBJ1-1; D remains ambiguous. Germline V lookup: CDR1 SGHVS, CDR2 FNYEAQ. The V end was cut by 5 bases, the J end by 1 base, with 11 bases between. The CDR3 contains 14 residues. The CDR3 loop is CASSPGSRNTEAFF. CDR3 coding DNA: TGTGCCAGCAGCCCGGGGTCGCGGAACACTGAAGCTTTCTTT.

The sample holds a few counts of this clonotype. The genes are TRBV25-1 and TRBJ2-1; D is unclear. Trimming took 3 bases from V and 1 from J, leaving 10 bases between them. CDR3 length: 15 amino acids. Germline V lookup: CDR1 MGHDK, CDR2 SYGVNS. The CDR3: CASSDTPQSYNEQFF. CDR3 coding DNA: TGTGCCAGCAGTGACACTCCTCAATCCTACAATGAGCAGTTCTTC.

Note on this clonotype: Since no conserved phenylalanine or tryptophan closes the CDR3, a read error is the likely cause. The limits of the CDR3 on the DNA are not certain, so only TCRdb's listed CDR3 is given. The chain uses TRBV6-6 and TRBJ2-1; the table's D call, TRBD1, has no DNA check behind it. 11 amino acids form the CDR3, both terminal residues included. Germline lookup yields CDR1 MNHNY and CDR2 SVGAGI (reference sequence). CDR3 protein: CASSSSGQGVL.